This TCR beta chain was documented in a study of T cell responses to AZD1222 COVID-19 vaccine. On this clone itself: What it recognizes is unknown.

CDR1 and CDR2 from the germline V gene are KGHSH and LQKENI. The length of the CDR3 is 16 residues. Losses at the gene ends were 3 bases for V and 0 bases for J; bases not matched to a gene: 5. Profiling relied on immunoSEQ multiplex PCR, and the TCRdb table lists in-frame clones only, not all of them. Among some 55,000 clones listed, roughly 85% were seen once. Findings and limits, study-wide: Compared with day 0, the breadth and depth of the Spike-specific TCR repertoire rose significantly after two doses of AZD1222. Without day 14 samples, only post-peak T cell repertoires were studied. Nearly half of spike-specific TCRs reportedly target unmutated variant regions.

The chain recombines TRBV18 with TRBJ1-3; 7 positions match TRBD1. This sample comprised peripheral blood, obtained on day 0 of AZD1222 vaccination. The receptor comes from an adult in good health. The CDR3 DNA follows: TGTGCCAGCTCACCGAACCAGGGGGGCTCTGGAAACACCATATATTTT. Translating gives CASSPNQGGSGNTIYF.